The rows below give T cell receptor beta chains drawn from one sample of a study of T cell repertoires in cytomegalovirus infection. TCRdb ran MiXCR on the reads and lists one entry per CDR3 protein. Among 200,000 to 300,000 distinct CDR3 sequences listed, over 9% were seen once. Sequences were obtained from PBMCs. These receptors were taken from a human donor in good health (CMV status not recorded). Some clones in this sample may be carry-over from other donors' samples. The CDR3 runs from the conserved cysteine through the conserved F or W. A D gene is named only where the DNA matches it firmly. The size entry is marked missing in some rows and otherwise reads once, few, many or a size class.

size	J	D	V	CDR3	DNA
many	TRBJ2-3	TRBD2	TRBV7-9	CASSPALAVRDTQYF	TGTGCCAGCAGCCCCGCTCTAGCGGTGAGGGATACGCAGTATTTT
many	TRBJ1-2	.	TRBV12-3/TRBV12-4	CASSLVAGAGYTF	TGTGCCAGCAGTTTAGTGGCAGGAGCTGGCTACACCTTC
many	TRBJ1-1	TRBD1	TRBV7-2	CASSPGQGMNTEAFF	TGTGCCAGCAGCCCCGGACAGGGGATGAACACTGAAGCTTTCTTT
.	TRBJ2-7	.	TRBV6-2/TRBV6-3	CASRAEGSDSEQYF	TGTGCCAGCAGGGCCGAGGGCAGCGACTCCGAGCAGTACTTC
.	TRBJ2-3	TRBD2	TRBV5-6	CASSHGTSGRTDTQYF	TGTGCCAGCAGCCATGGGACTAGCGGGAGAACAGATACGCAGTATTTT
.	TRBJ1-3	.	TRBV25-1	CASSERQAASGNTIYF	TGTGCCAGCAGTGAGCGACAGGCCGCCTCTGGAAACACCATATATTTT
.	TRBJ1-4	.	TRBV27	CASSPPPGKVEKLFF	TGTGCCAGCAGTCCCCCCCCAGGGAAGGTTGAAAAACTGTTTTTT
few	TRBJ2-1	TRBD1	TRBV19	CASSPGQFISYNEQFF	TGTGCCAGTAGCCCGGGACAGTTCATTTCCTACAATGAGCAGTTCTTC
many	TRBJ2-7	TRBD1	TRBV28	CATGTGSRYKQYF	TGTGCCACCGGGACAGGCAGCCGCTACAAGCAGTACTTC
many	TRBJ1-2	.	TRBV11-2	CASSWTVYGYTF	TGTGCCAGCAGCTGGACCGTCTATGGCTACACCTTC
many	TRBJ1-2	.	TRBV29-1	CSVVRGTNYGYTF	TGCAGCGTTGTCCGGGGAACTAACTATGGCTACACCTTC
many	TRBJ1-6	.	TRBV19	CASSETWGAGNSPLHF	TGTGCCAGTAGTGAGACTTGGGGGGCAGGTAATTCACCCCTCCACTTT
.	TRBJ1-2	.	TRBV3-1	CASSHLEGYTF	TGTGCCAGCAGCCACCTGGAAGGCTACACCTTC
many	TRBJ1-2	.	TRBV19	CASSPPTGIGGYTF	TGTGCCAGTAGTCCACCTACAGGGATCGGCGGCTACACCTTC
.	TRBJ1-1	.	TRBV2	CASTLGGRSEAFF	TGTGCCAGCACCCTAGGGGGGAGGTCTGAAGCTTTCTTT
few	TRBJ1-5	.	TRBV20-1	CSARSFRNQPQHF	TGCAGTGCCAGATCTTTCCGCAATCAGCCCCAGCATTTT
.	TRBJ1-5	TRBD1	TRBV30	CAWSVYGTGIRNQPQHF	TGTGCCTGGAGTGTATACGGGACAGGGATTCGCAATCAGCCCCAGCATTTT
.	TRBJ2-4	.	TRBV28	CASNLNRTEISLTKNIQYF	TGTGCCAGCAACTTAAACCGGACAGAAATCTCCTTAACCAAAAACATTCAGTACTTC
many	TRBJ2-6	.	TRBV19	CASSITPWGANVLTF	TGTGCCAGTAGTATCACACCGTGGGGGGCCAACGTCCTGACTTTC
many	TRBJ2-4	.	TRBV7-8	CASSLATHRFLAKNIQYF	TGTGCCAGCAGCTTAGCGACCCACAGGTTTCTAGCCAAAAACATTCAGTACTTC
.	TRBJ2-5	.	TRBV12-5	CARVRGTQYF	TGTGCTAGAGTCAGGGGGACCCAGTACTTC
many	TRBJ2-3	.	TRBV28	CASSGGAVSEVDTQYF	TGTGCCAGCAGTGGGGGGGCGGTGAGTGAGGTGGATACGCAGTATTTT
.	TRBJ2-7	.	TRBV4-3	CASSHASVAEQYF	TGCGCCAGCAGCCATGCCTCAGTTGCCGAGCAGTACTTC
.	TRBJ2-7	.	TRBV7-4	CASSLHGISQGEQYF	TGTGCCAGCAGCTTACACGGGATCTCCCAGGGCGAGCAGTACTTC
few	TRBJ1-2	.	TRBV19	CASRNRDGGNYGYTF	TGTGCCAGTAGAAACCGGGACGGTGGAAACTATGGCTACACCTTC
few	TRBJ2-7	.	TRBV10-3	CANGVTPTVSEQYF	TGTGCCAATGGGGTAACTCCCACAGTTAGCGAGCAGTACTTC
few	TRBJ2-5	TRBD1	TRBV29-1	CSVSRTGKKETQYF	TGCAGCGTTTCAAGGACAGGGAAGAAAGAGACCCAGTACTTC
many	TRBJ2-6	.	TRBV11-1	CASSLRGARSSGANVLTF	TGTGCCAGCAGCCTTCGGGGAGCCCGGAGCTCTGGGGCCAACGTCCTGACTTTC
.	TRBJ2-1	TRBD2	TRBV6-2/TRBV6-3	CASSPGLVEQFF	TGTGCCAGCAGTCCCGGACTAGTTGAGCAGTTCTTC
.	TRBJ2-1	TRBD2	TRBV29-1	CSVEGLAGGGEQFF	TGCAGCGTCGAGGGACTAGCGGGGGGAGGTGAGCAGTTCTTC
many	TRBJ2-5	TRBD2	TRBV7-9	CASSPGRTSFYGETQYF	TGTGCCAGCAGCCCGGGTCGGACTAGCTTTTATGGGGAGACCCAGTACTTC
many	TRBJ1-3	.	TRBV11-3	CASSFDTLGNTIYF	TGTGCCAGCAGCTTCGATACACTCGGAAACACCATATATTTT
many	TRBJ1-6	.	TRBV7-2	CASSIRRPFDGSPLHF	TGTGCCAGCAGCATCAGACGTCCCTTTGACGGTTCACCCCTCCACTTT
.	TRBJ2-1	.	TRBV30	CAWRGAKQFF	TGTGCCTGGAGGGGGGCTAAGCAGTTCTTC
few	TRBJ1-3	.	TRBV5-1	CASSGGQSSGNTIYF	TGCGCCAGCAGCGGGGGACAATCCTCTGGAAACACCATATATTTT
few	TRBJ2-5	.	TRBV28	CASSPYPSGETQYF	TGTGCCAGCAGTCCCTACCCTAGTGGCGAGACCCAGTACTTC
many	TRBJ2-7	.	TRBV7-2	CASSRNDDSYEQYF	TGTGCCAGCAGCAGAAACGACGATTCCTACGAGCAGTACTTC
.	TRBJ1-2	.	TRBV14	CASSPGPGARGYTF	TGTGCCAGCAGTCCGGGGCCGGGGGCGCGGGGCTACACCTTC
many	TRBJ2-5	.	TRBV15	CATSRSRQRETQYF	TGTGCCACCAGCAGATCAAGACAGAGAGAGACCCAGTACTTC
few	TRBJ2-1	TRBD2	TRBV6-2/TRBV6-3	CASSGLAGGPIPDEQFF	TGTGCCAGCAGTGGACTAGCGGGGGGGCCAATCCCAGATGAGCAGTTCTTC
many	TRBJ2-7	.	TRBV28	CASSEGDRGQYF	TGTGCCAGCAGTGAGGGAGATAGAGGGCAGTACTTC
few	TRBJ2-3	.	TRBV20-1	CSARGGREGDTQYF	TGCAGTGCTAGGGGGGGCAGGGAGGGAGATACGCAGTATTTT
.	TRBJ2-3	.	TRBV29-1	CSVGGPGTPTDTQYF	TGCAGCGTGGGGGGCCCTGGGACTCCCACAGATACGCAGTATTTT
few	TRBJ2-1	TRBD2	TRBV19	CASSTMTSGRDFEQFF	TGTGCCAGTAGTACCATGACTAGCGGGAGGGATTTTGAGCAGTTCTTC
many	TRBJ2-2	.	TRBV7-2	CASTWGRGTGELFF	TGTGCCAGCACCTGGGGGAGAGGGACCGGGGAGCTGTTTTTT
few	TRBJ2-7	.	TRBV12-3/TRBV12-4	CASATASYIYEQYF	TGTGCCAGCGCAACTGCTAGTTATATCTACGAGCAGTACTTC
once	TRBJ2-5	TRBD2	TRBV7-9	CASSQTSGRLSQYF	TGTGCCAGCAGCCAGACTAGCGGGAGATTGTCCCAGTACTTC
.	TRBJ2-6	TRBD1	TRBV19	CASSGQGGSGANVLTF	TGTGCCAGTAGTGGACAGGGGGGGTCTGGGGCCAACGTCCTGACTTTC
.	TRBJ1-5	TRBD1	TRBV20-1	CSARGGQGIPPQHF	TGCAGTGCTAGAGGTGGACAGGGGATACCGCCCCAGCATTTT
many	TRBJ1-4	TRBD1	TRBV4-3	CASSQLDRTGNEKLFF	TGCGCCAGCAGCCAACTCGATCGGACAGGAAATGAAAAACTGTTTTTT
many	TRBJ2-5	.	TRBV7-2	CASSLARGPQETQYF	TGTGCCAGCAGCTTGGCCCGCGGTCCGCAAGAGACCCAGTACTTC
few	TRBJ2-7	.	TRBV29-1	CSVSRQSYEQYF	TGCAGCGTTTCTAGACAGTCCTACGAGCAGTACTTC
.	TRBJ2-1	.	TRBV20-1	CSGLPNNEQFF	TGCAGTGGACTACCTAACAATGAGCAGTTCTTC
many	TRBJ2-2	TRBD1	TRBV28	CASSDTGTGLMNTGELFF	TGTGCCAGCAGTGACACCGGGACAGGGCTCATGAACACCGGGGAGCTGTTTTTT
.	TRBJ2-7	.	TRBV3-1	CASSRTTGSYEQYF	TGTGCCAGCAGCCGCACCACAGGGTCCTACGAGCAGTACTTC
.	TRBJ2-7	.	TRBV28	CASLGPHSSYEQYF	TGTGCCAGCCTCGGGCCCCATAGTTCCTACGAGCAGTACTTC
.	TRBJ2-3	.	TRBV29-1	CSVKHSTDTQYF	TGCAGCGTTAAGCATAGCACAGATACGCAGTATTTT
few	TRBJ1-1	.	TRBV7-9	CASSLEGFAEAFF	TGTGCCAGCAGCTTAGAAGGGTTCGCTGAAGCTTTCTTT
many	TRBJ1-2	.	TRBV7-2	CASSFRGSGSGYGYTF	TGTGCCAGCAGCTTTAGGGGGTCGGGTTCTGGCTATGGCTACACCTTC
many	TRBJ2-1	TRBD2	TRBV4-3	CASSQEGGGTSGSSYNEQFF	TGCGCCAGCAGCCAAGAAGGTGGGGGCACTAGCGGGAGCTCCTACAATGAGCAGTTCTTC